The next 8 T cell receptor beta chains were all read from a single sample in a study of blood T cell repertoires in COVID-19. The method was immunoSEQ multiplex PCR; TCRdb's version includes in-frame clones alone and lacks a portion of them. The table shows 200,000 to 250,000 clones, with over 80% occurring only once. Sequenced material: peripheral blood. Source of these receptors: a woman aged 25-40 years with COVID-19, enrolled during active disease.

V and J are TRBV10-2 and TRBJ2-1; D not resolved. CDR3 length: 10 amino acids. Germline-derived CDR1 and CDR2 are WSHSY and SAAADI. V was shortened by 10 bases and J by 15 bases, with 16 bases between the two germline ends. CDR3 bases: TGCGCCACCTACTCGGAGTCGTGGTTCTTC. This codes for CATYSESWFF.

The V call is TRBV19, the J call TRBJ1-2, with D tentatively TRBD1 (6 bases). The V end lost 1 base, the J end lost 4 bases, and 10 bases lay between the germline ends. Germline CDR1 LNHDA, CDR2 SQIVND (reference sequence). There are 14 residues in the CDR3. The CDR3 loop reads CASSIVGTSYGYTF. CDR3 nucleotide sequence: TGTGCCAGTAGTATAGTAGGGACAAGCTATGGCTACACCTTC.

The genes are TRBV5-1 and TRBJ2-4; a possible D gene is TRBD2 (5 bases). Germline lookup yields CDR1 SGHRS and CDR2 YFSETQ. V was shortened by 4 bases and J by 0 bases, with 8 bases between the two germline ends. The CDR3 loop spans 14 amino acids. CDR3 residues: CASSPGIAKNIQYF. CDR3 nucleotides: TGCGCCAGCAGCCCGGGAATAGCCAAAAACATTCAGTACTTC.

The chain recombines TRBV12-3 or TRBV12-4 with TRBJ1-2, with D unresolved. The CDR3 loop spans 13 amino acids. V was trimmed by 6 bases and J by 4 bases, leaving 12 bases between them. This CDR3 reads CASSPRGSYGYTF. The CDR3 region has the DNA TGTGCCAGCAGCCCCAGAGGGAGCTATGGCTACACCTTC.

In this sample, this clone turned up a few times. The rearrangement uses TRBV9 and TRBJ2-3; possible D gene TRBD2, 7 bases. Germline CDR1 and CDR2: SGDLS and YYNGEE. The CDR3 has 15 amino acids. Trimming shortened V by 0 bases and J by 7 bases, and 15 bases separated the two germline ends. In DNA, the CDR3 is TGTGCCAGCAGCGTAGAAGGGGGGGCTCCAAATACGCAGTATTTT. This sequence encodes CASSVEGGAPNTQYF.

This rearrangement joins TRBV6-2 or TRBV6-3 to TRBJ1-2; 7 bases agree with TRBD1. The CDR3 runs to 14 residues. After removal of 2 bases from V and 5 bases from J, the junction contained 5 bases not matched to a gene. Per the germline V gene, CDR1 is MNHEY and CDR2 is SVGEGT. CDR3 nucleotide sequence: TGTGCCAGCAGTTACAGGGGACAGAGTTATGGCTACACCTTC. Encoded protein: CASSYRGQSYGYTF.

This rearrangement joins TRBV7-3 to TRBJ2-2, with D maybe TRBD2 (7 bases). The germline V gene has CDR1 SGHTA and CDR2 FQGTGA. The CDR3 contains 15 residues. Trimming pared 3 bases from V and 3 bases from J, leaving 11 bases between. The CDR3 bases are TGTGCCAGCAGCTTTAGGGGGGGATACACCGGGGAGCTGTTTTTT. It is translated as CASSFRGGYTGELFF.

J is TRBJ2-2 and V is TRBV11-2; tentative D call: TRBD2 (6 bases). With 1 base removed from V and 6 bases from J, the gap between germline ends came to 12 bases. Germline V CDR1 and CDR2: SGHAT, FQNNGV. CDR3 length equals 15 residues. In nucleotides, the CDR3 is TGTGCCAGCAGCTTAGGCGGGGACTGGTCCGGGGAGCTGTTTTTT. It specifies CASSLGGDWSGELFF.